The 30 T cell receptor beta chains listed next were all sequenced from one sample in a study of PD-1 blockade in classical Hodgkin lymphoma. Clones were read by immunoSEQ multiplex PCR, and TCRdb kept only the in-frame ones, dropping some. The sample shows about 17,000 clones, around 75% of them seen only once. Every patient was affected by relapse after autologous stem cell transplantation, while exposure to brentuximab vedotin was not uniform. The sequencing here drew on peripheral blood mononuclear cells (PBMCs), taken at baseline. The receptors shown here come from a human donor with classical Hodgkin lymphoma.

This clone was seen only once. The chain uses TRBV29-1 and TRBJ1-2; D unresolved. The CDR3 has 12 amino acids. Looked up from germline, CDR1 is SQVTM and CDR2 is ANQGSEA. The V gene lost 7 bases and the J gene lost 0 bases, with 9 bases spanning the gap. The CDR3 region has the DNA TGCAGCGCGGCTCCAGCTAACTATGGCTACACCTTC. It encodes CSAAPANYGYTF.

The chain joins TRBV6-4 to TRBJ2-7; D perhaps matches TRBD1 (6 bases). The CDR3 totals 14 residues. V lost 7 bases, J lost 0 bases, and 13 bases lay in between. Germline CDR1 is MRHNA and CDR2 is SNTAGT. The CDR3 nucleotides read TGTGCCAGCACCGGACAGACAAACTCCTACGAGCAGTACTTC. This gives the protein CASTGQTNSYEQYF.

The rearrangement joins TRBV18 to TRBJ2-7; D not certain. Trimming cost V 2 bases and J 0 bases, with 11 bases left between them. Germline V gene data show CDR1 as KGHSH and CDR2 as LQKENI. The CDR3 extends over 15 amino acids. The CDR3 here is CASSPTLTVSYEQYF. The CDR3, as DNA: TGTGCCAGCTCACCAACTTTAACCGTCTCCTACGAGCAGTACTTC.

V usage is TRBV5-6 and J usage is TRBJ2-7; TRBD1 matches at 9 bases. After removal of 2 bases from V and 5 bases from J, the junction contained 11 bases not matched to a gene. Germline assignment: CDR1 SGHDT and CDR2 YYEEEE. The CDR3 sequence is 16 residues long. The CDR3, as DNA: TGTGCCAGCAGCTTTCTCCGGGACAGGGCTTCCCACGAGCAGTACTTC. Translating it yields CASSFLRDRASHEQYF.

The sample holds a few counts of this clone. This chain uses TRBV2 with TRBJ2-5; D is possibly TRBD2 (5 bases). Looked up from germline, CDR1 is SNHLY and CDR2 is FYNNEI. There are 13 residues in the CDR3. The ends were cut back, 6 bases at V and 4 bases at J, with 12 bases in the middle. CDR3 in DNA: TGTGCCAGCAGGCTGGATGCGGGAGAGACCCAGTACTTC. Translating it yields CASRLDAGETQYF.

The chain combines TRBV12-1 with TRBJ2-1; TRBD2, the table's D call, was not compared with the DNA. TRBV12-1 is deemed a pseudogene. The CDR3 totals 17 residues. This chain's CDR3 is CASSCRPGLAGFNEQFF. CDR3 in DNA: TGTGCCAGCAGCTGTCGTCCTGGCCTAGCGGGCTTCAATGAGCAGTTCTTC.

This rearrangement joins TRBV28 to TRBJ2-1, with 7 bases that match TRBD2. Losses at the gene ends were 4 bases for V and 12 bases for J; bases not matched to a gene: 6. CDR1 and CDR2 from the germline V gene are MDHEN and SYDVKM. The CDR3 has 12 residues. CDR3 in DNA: TGTGCCAGCAGTTGGGGGGGTATCGGGCAGTTCTTC. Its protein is CASSWGGIGQFF.

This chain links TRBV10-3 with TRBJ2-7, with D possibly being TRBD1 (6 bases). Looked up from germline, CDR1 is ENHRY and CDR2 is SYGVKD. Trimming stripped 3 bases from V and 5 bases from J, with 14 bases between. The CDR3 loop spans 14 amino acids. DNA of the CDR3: TGTGCCATCAGTGATAGGGGCAGGGGACACGAGCAGTACTTC. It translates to CAISDRGRGHEQYF.

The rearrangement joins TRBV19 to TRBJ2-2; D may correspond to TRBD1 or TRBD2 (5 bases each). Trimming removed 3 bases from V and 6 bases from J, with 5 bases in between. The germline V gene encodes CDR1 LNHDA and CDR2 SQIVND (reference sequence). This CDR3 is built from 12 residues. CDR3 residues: CASSMGAGELFF. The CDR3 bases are TGTGCCAGTAGTATGGGGGCCGGGGAGCTGTTTTTT.

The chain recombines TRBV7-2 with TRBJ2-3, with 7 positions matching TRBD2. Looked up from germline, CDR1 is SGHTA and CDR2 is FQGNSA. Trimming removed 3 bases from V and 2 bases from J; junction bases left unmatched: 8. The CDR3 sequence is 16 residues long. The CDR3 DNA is TGTGCCAGCAGCTTTTTCTTGGCGGGAGTCACAGATACGCAGTATTTT. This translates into CASSFFLAGVTDTQYF.

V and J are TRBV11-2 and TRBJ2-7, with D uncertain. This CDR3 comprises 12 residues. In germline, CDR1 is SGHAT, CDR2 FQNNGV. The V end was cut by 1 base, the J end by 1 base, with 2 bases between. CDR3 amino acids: CASSLGSYEQYF. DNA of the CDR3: TGTGCCAGCAGCTTAGGGTCCTACGAGCAGTACTTC.

CDR3 DNA sequence: TGCAGCTTCAGGGGGGACGCCAAAAACATTCAGTACTTC. Protein: CSFRGDAKNIQYF. The chain couples TRBV29-1 to TRBJ2-4; possibly TRBD1 for D (7 bases). There are 13 residues in the CDR3. V was trimmed by 8 bases and J by 1 base, leaving 12 bases between them. Germline loops: CDR1 SQVTM, CDR2 ANQGSEA.

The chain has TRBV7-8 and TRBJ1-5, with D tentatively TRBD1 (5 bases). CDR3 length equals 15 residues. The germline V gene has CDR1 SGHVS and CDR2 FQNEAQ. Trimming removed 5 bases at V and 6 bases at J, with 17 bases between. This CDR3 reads CASSPVRQGGQPQHF. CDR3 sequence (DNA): TGTGCCAGCAGCCCAGTACGGCAGGGAGGTCAGCCCCAGCATTTT.

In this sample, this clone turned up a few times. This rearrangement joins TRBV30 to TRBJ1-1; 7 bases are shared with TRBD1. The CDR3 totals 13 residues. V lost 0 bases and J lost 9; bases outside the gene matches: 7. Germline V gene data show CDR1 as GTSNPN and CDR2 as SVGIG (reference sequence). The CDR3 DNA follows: TGTGCCTGGAGTGTACGAAGGGGACAGAAAGCTTTCTTT. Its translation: CAWSVRRGQKAFF.

CDR3 region: CASSLALEVETQYF. The CDR3 DNA reads as TGTGCCAGCAGTTTAGCCCTCGAGGTGGAGACCCAGTACTTC. The chain employs TRBV28 and TRBJ2-5; D gene ambiguous. Germline CDR1 is MDHEN and CDR2 is SYDVKM. This CDR3 contains 14 residues. Deletions cut 2 bases from V and 5 bases from J, with 12 bases between.

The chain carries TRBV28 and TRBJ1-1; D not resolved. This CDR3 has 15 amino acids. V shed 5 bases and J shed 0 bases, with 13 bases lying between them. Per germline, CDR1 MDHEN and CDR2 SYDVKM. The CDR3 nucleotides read TGTGCCAGCAGTCCCCGAGGTAGCCTGAACACTGAAGCTTTCTTT. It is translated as CASSPRGSLNTEAFF.

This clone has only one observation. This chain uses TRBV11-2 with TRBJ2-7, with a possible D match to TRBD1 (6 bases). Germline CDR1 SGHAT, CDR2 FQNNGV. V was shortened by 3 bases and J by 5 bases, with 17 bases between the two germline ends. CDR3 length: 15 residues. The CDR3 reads CASSFSRQASNEQYF. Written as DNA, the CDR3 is TGTGCCAGCAGCTTTTCTCGACAGGCGTCGAACGAGCAGTACTTC.

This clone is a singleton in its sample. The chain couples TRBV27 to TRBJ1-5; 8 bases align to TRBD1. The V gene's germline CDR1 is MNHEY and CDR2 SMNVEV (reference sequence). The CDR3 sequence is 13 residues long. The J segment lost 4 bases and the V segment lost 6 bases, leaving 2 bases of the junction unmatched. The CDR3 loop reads CASSRTGNQPQHF. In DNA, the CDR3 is TGTGCCAGCAGCAGGACAGGGAATCAGCCCCAGCATTTT.

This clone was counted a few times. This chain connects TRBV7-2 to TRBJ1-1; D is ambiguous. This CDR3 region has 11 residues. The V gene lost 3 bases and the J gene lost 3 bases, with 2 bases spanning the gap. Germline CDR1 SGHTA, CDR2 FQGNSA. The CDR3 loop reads CASSLYTEAFF. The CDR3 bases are TGTGCCAGCAGCTTGTACACTGAAGCTTTCTTT.

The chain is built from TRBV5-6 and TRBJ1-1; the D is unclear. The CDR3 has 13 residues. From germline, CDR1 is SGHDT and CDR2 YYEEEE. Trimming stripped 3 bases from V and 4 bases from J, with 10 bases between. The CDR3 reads CASSSWTATEAFF. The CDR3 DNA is TGTGCCAGCAGCTCCTGGACGGCCACTGAAGCTTTCTTT. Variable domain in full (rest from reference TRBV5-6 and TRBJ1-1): DAGVTQSPTHLIKTRGQQVTLRCSPKSGHDTVSWYQQALGQGPQFIFQYYEEEERQRGNFPDRFSGHQFPNYSSELNVNALLLGDSALYLCASSSWTATEAFFGQGTRLTVV.

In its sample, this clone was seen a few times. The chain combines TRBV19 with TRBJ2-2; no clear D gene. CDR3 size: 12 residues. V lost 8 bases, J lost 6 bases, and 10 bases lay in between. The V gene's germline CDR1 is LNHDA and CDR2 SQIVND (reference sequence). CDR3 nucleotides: TGTGCCAGTCCCGATGGGGCCGGGGAGCTGTTTTTT. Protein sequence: CASPDGAGELFF.

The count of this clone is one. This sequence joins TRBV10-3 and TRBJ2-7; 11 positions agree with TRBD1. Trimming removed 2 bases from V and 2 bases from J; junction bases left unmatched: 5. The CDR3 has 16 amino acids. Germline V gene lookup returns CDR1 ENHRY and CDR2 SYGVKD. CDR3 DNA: TGTGCCATCAGTGAGGCCGGGACAGGGGGGGCCTACGAGCAGTACTTC. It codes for CAISEAGTGGAYEQYF.

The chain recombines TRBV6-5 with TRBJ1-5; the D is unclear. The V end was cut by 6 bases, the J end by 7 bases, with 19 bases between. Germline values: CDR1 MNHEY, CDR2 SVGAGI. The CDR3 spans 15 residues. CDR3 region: CASSERALGYQPQHF. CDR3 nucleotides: TGTGCCAGCAGCGAGAGGGCGCTGGGGTACCAGCCCCAGCATTTT.

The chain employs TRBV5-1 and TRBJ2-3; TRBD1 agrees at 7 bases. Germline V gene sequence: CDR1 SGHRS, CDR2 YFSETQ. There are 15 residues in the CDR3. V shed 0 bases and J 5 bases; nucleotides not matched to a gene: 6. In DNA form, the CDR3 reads TGCGCCAGCAGCTTGGGAGACAGGGTCGGAGATACGCAGTATTTT. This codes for CASSLGDRVGDTQYF.

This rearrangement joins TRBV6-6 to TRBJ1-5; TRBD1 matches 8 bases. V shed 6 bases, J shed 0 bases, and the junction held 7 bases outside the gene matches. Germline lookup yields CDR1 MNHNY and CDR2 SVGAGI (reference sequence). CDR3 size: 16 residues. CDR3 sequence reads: CASRRQGMNSNQPQHF. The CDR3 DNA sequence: TGTGCCAGCAGGCGACAGGGGATGAATAGCAATCAGCCCCAGCATTTT.

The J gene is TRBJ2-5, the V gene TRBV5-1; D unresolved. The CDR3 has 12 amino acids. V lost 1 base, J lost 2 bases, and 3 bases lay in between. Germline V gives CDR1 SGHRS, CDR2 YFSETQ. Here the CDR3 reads CASSLRQETQYF. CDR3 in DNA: TGCGCCAGCAGCTTGCGGCAAGAGACCCAGTACTTC.

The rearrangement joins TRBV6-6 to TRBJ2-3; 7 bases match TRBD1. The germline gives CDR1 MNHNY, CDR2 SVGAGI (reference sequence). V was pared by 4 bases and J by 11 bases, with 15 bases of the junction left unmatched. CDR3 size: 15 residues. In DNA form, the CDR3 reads TGTGCCAGCAGTTTAGGACAGGCCAGCACTGGCGGGCAGTATTTT. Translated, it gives CASSLGQASTGGQYF.

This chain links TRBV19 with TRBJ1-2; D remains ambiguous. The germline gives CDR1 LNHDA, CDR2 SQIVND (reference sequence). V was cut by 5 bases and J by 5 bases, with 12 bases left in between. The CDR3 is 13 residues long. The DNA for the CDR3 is TGTGCCAGTAGTCTCGGGCCGCCTTATGGCTACACCTTC. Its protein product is CASSLGPPYGYTF. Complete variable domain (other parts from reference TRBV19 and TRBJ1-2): DGGITQSPKYLFRKEGQNVTLSCEQNLNHDAMYWYRQDPGQGLRLIYYSQIVNDFQKGDIAEGYSVSREKKESFPLTVTSAQKNPTAFYLCASSLGPPYGYTFGSGTRLTVV.

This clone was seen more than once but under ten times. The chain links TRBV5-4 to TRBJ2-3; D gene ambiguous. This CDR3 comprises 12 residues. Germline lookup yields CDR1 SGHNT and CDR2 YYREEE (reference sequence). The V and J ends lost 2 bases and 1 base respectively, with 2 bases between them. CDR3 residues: CASSFGTDTQYF. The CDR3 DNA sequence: TGTGCCAGCAGCTTCGGCACAGATACGCAGTATTTT. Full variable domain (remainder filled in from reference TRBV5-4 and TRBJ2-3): ETGVTQSPTHLIKTRGQQVTLRCSSQSGHNTVSWYQQALGQGPQFIFQYYREEENGRGNFPPRFSGLQFPNYSSELNVNALELDDSALYLCASSFGTDTQYFGPGTRLTVL.

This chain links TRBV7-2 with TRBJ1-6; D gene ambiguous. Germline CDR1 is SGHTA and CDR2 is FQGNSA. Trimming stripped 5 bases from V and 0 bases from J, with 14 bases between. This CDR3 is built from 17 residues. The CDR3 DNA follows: TGTGCCAGCAGCCCCCTCGCGGGCAGCTCCTATAATTCACCCCTCCACTTT. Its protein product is CASSPLAGSSYNSPLHF. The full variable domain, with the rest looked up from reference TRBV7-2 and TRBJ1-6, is GAGVSQSPSNKVTEKGKDVELRCDPISGHTALYWYRQSLGQGLEFLIYFQGNSAPDKSGLPSDRFSAERTGGSVSTLTIQRTQQEDSAVYLCASSPLAGSSYNSPLHFGNGTRLTVT.